This T cell receptor beta chain was profiled in a study of T cells after yellow fever vaccination. The study, taken as a whole, reports: Once the booster was given, most primary-vaccination clones reappeared, at around 95% for CD4 and approximately 88% for CD8. Abundant bulk-population clonotypes could contaminate the FACS-sorted repertoires.

The CDR3 is 12 residues long. Trimming cost V 5 bases and J 8 bases, with 11 bases left between them. The germline V gene encodes CDR1 SGHRS and CDR2 YFSETQ. Details on this clonotype: Its antigen is not identified.

TCRdb re-called the 5' RACE reads through MiXCR, storing one row per CDR3 protein. The data show fewer than 500,000 distinct CDR3 sequences, with roughly a sixth seen just once and 18% held by the top ten. The chain is built from TRBV5-1 and TRBJ2-1, with D unresolved. Source: PBMCs, taken before the yellow fever booster vaccination. This receptor was obtained from a man aged 18-30 years who received the YFV17D yellow fever vaccine. CDR3 nucleotide sequence: TGCGCCAGCAGGGTGAGAATCGATGAGCAGTTCTTC. Translated: CASRVRIDEQFF.